This T cell receptor beta chain is from a study of cytomegalovirus exposure and HLA in healthy donors. Primers included in the PCR were 60 Vbeta and 13 Jbeta primers. Assay used: immunoSEQ multiplex PCR; TCRdb lists only in-frame clones, some missing. The sample has roughly 280,000 clones; under 80% are singletons. Germline V lookup: CDR1 MGHRA, CDR2 YSYEKL. The CDR3 contains 19 residues. The J gene is TRBJ2-5, the V gene TRBV4-1, with TRBD2 identical over 13 bases. Gene TRBJ2-7 matches the end of the DNA better, so the J call may be wrong. Specimen: PBMCs. The TCR comes from a female donor in good health and CMV-seronegative. As DNA, the CDR3 is TGCGCCAGCAGCCAAGAGGATGGACTAGCGGGAGCCTCCACCTACGAGCAGTACTTC. Protein sequence: CASSQEDGLAGASTYEQYF.